What follows are 32 T cell receptor beta chains derived from one specimen sequenced in a study of CD8+ T cells in alopecia areata. The treatment was: oral pan-JAK inhibitor, 5-10 mg twice daily. Following extraction, RNA underwent reverse transcription to cDNA, which served as the sequencing template. The protocol was immunoSEQ multiplex PCR, while the TCRdb copy is restricted to in-frame clones and leaves out a portion. The table shows over 85,000 clones, with about two thirds occurring only once. The source was CD8+ T cells sorted from blood, collected at approximately week 42, from a patient treated with tofacitinib. The receptors were gathered from a human donor with alopecia areata.

This clone was observed a single time. This chain links TRBV5-1 with TRBJ2-7, with D possibly called TRBD1 or TRBD2 (5 bases each). V lost 5 bases and J lost 2, with 17 bases in between. Germline V gene data show CDR1 as SGHRS and CDR2 as YFSETQ. CDR3 length equals 15 residues. DNA for the CDR3: TGCGCCAGCAGTCGTTGGGACCCCCAAGCCTACGAGCAGTACTTC. It encodes CASSRWDPQAYEQYF.

The chain carries TRBV29-1 and TRBJ1-2; 7 bases agree with TRBD1. The CDR3 is made up of 11 amino acids. Unmatched junction bases numbered 4, after V lost 8 bases and J lost 4 bases. CDR1 SQVTM and CDR2 ANQGSEA come from the germline V gene. Written as DNA, the CDR3 is TGCAGCCTGGACAGGAGCTATGGCTACACCTTC. It encodes CSLDRSYGYTF.

This clone turned up a few times. The rearrangement uses TRBV11-2 and TRBJ1-2; D ambiguous. Germline CDR1 reads SGHAT; CDR2 reads FQNNGV. The CDR3 loop spans 14 amino acids. Trimming shortened V by 1 base and J by 3 bases, and 9 bases separated the two germline ends. The CDR3 here is CASSLGAGYYGYTF. CDR3 DNA: TGTGCCAGCAGCTTAGGCGCCGGATACTATGGCTACACCTTC.

V and J are TRBV6-5 and TRBJ1-2, with D possibly TRBD1 on 5 matching bases. V shed 4 bases and J shed 1 base, with 16 bases lying between them. This CDR3 is 16 amino acids long. The germline V gene encodes CDR1 MNHEY and CDR2 SVGAGI. CDR3 sequence: CASSLTGDLLNYGYTF. Here the CDR3 DNA reads TGTGCCAGCAGTTTGACTGGGGACCTTCTTAACTATGGCTACACCTTC.

V is TRBV29-1 and J is TRBJ1-2, with 10 bases identical to TRBD1. The CDR3 is made up of 11 amino acids. J was trimmed by 6 bases and V by 6 bases; bases with no gene match: 1. The germline V gene has CDR1 SQVTM and CDR2 ANQGSEA. The CDR3 is CSVGQGDGYTF. The CDR3 coding sequence is TGCAGCGTCGGACAGGGGGATGGCTACACCTTC. Together with reference TRBV29-1 and TRBJ1-2, the CDR3 gives the full variable domain: SAVISQKPSRDICQRGTSLTIQCQVDSQVTMMFWYRQQPGQSLTLIATANQGSEATYESGFVIDKFPISRPNLTFSTLTVSNMSPEDSSIYLCSVGQGDGYTFGSGTRLTVV.

This clone has just a few counts. The chain carries TRBV7-2 and TRBJ1-2; D uncertain. In germline, CDR1 is SGHTA, CDR2 FQGNSA. The germline V and J ends were trimmed by 5 bases and 5 bases, with 21 bases remaining between them. CDR3 length equals 16 residues. This CDR3 is CASSTQTGTRVYGYTF. DNA for the CDR3: TGTGCCAGCAGCACACAAACGGGAACTCGAGTATATGGCTACACCTTC.

This clone was counted a single time. This chain uses TRBV13 with TRBJ2-7, with 8 positions matching TRBD2. The ends lost 5 bases at V and 3 bases at J; junction bases unmatched: 6. Germline V gene data show CDR1 as PRHDT and CDR2 as FYEKMQ (reference sequence). CDR3 length equals 14 residues. CDR3 in DNA: TGTGCCAGCAGCAGGAGCGGGGGACGCTACGAGCAGTACTTC. Translation gives CASSRSGGRYEQYF.

V and J are TRBV19 and TRBJ2-1, with D tentatively TRBD2 (6 bases). The length of the CDR3 is 13 residues. Trimming pared 5 bases from V and 4 bases from J, leaving 9 bases between. Per germline, CDR1 LNHDA and CDR2 SQIVND (reference sequence). Written as DNA, the CDR3 is TGTGCCAGTAGTGCCGGGACTTACAATGAGCAGTTCTTC. It translates to CASSAGTYNEQFF. Looking up the rest from reference TRBV19 and TRBJ2-1 gives the full variable domain: DGGITQSPKYLFRKEGQNVTLSCEQNLNHDAMYWYRQDPGQGLRLIYYSQIVNDFQKGDIAEGYSVSREKKESFPLTVTSAQKNPTAFYLCASSAGTYNEQFFGPGTRLTVL.

In DNA, the CDR3 is TGTGCCAGCAGAGACACCGGGGAGCTGTTTTTT. As protein: CASRDTGELFF. The rearrangement uses TRBV6-6 and TRBJ2-2; no clear D. V was shortened by 6 bases and J by 3 bases, with 2 bases between the two germline ends. Per germline, CDR1 MNHNY and CDR2 SVGAGI (reference sequence). The CDR3 consists of 11 residues.

In the case of this clone: Other nucleotide sequences in the sample specify the same CDR3. CDR3 loop: CASSQDRGPNQPQHF. CDR3 in DNA: TGCGCCAGCAGCCAAGATCGAGGGCCTAATCAGCCCCAGCATTTT. The chain joins TRBV4-3 to TRBJ1-5; D is undetermined. Between the trimmed V and J ends, which lost 0 bases and 4 bases, there was a span of 10 bases. The CDR3 covers 15 residues. Germline V gene sequence: CDR1 LGHNA, CDR2 YSLEER.

The gene calls are TRBV6-4 and TRBJ2-7; D is ambiguous. The CDR3 runs to 16 residues. Trimming pared 2 bases from V and 7 bases from J, leaving 21 bases between. Germline CDR1 reads MRHNA; CDR2 reads SNTAGT. CDR3 protein: CASSDLEVAGEEEQYF. The CDR3 coding sequence is TGTGCCAGCAGTGACCTAGAGGTTGCAGGCGAGGAAGAGCAGTACTTC.

The chain couples TRBV28 to TRBJ2-7; 10 nucleotides match TRBD1. The germline V gene encodes CDR1 MDHEN and CDR2 SYDVKM. J gave up 4 bases and V 2 bases, and 5 bases lay outside the gene matches. The CDR3 is made up of 15 amino acids. Here the CDR3 DNA reads TGTGCCAGCAGTTTAGTGACAGGGGGCAGGTACGAGCAGTACTTC. Amino acids: CASSLVTGGRYEQYF. Filled out from reference TRBV28 and TRBJ2-7, the complete variable domain reads DVKVTQSSRYLVKRTGEKVFLECVQDMDHENMFWYRQDPGLGLRLIYFSYDVKMKEKGDIPEGYSVSREKKERFSLILESASTNQTSMYLCASSLVTGGRYEQYFGPGTRLTVT.

J is TRBJ2-7 and V is TRBV12-5; tentative D call: TRBD2 (5 bases). V was trimmed by 7 bases and J by 1 base, leaving 8 bases between them. Germline-derived CDR1 and CDR2 are LGHNT and FRNRAP. The CDR3 runs 12 residues. The CDR3 reads CASERESYEQYF. The CDR3 DNA reads as TGTGCTAGTGAAAGGGAGTCCTACGAGCAGTACTTC.

The chain carries TRBV5-6 and TRBJ2-3, with D perhaps TRBD1 (6 bases). V lost 0 bases and J lost 4, with 21 bases in between. The CDR3 spans 18 residues. Germline V lookup: CDR1 SGHDT, CDR2 YYEEEE. The CDR3 bases are TGTGCCAGCAGCTTGGGGGTACGGACAGTGCCCCTTCCAGATACGCAGTATTTT. It specifies CASSLGVRTVPLPDTQYF.

The DNA of the CDR3 is TGTGCCAGTAGTATGAGGGCGGGGGTCACTGAAGCTTTCTTT. Amino acids: CASSMRAGVTEAFF. The chain recombines TRBV19 with TRBJ1-1; TRBD1 is a possible D gene (5 bases). Trimming took off 3 bases at V and 4 bases at J, with 12 bases between the two ends. CDR1 and CDR2 (germline): LNHDA, SQIVND (reference sequence). The CDR3 runs to 14 residues.

The rearrangement links TRBV4-3 to TRBJ2-5, with D uncertain. The germline V gene encodes CDR1 LGHNA and CDR2 YSLEER. V lost 0 bases and J 4 bases, leaving 6 bases between the germline ends. There are 13 residues in the CDR3. In nucleotides, the CDR3 is TGCGCCAGCAGCCAAGATCAGCGAGAGACCCAGTACTTC. Its protein product is CASSQDQRETQYF.

Only one count was recorded for this clone. The V and J genes are TRBV9 and TRBJ1-2, with 10 bases matching TRBD1. V was pared by 3 bases and J by 6 bases, with 11 bases of the junction left unmatched. This CDR3 contains 16 residues. Germline loops: CDR1 SGDLS, CDR2 YYNGEE. CDR3 residues: CASSGPRTGGWDGYTF. CDR3 sequence (DNA): TGTGCCAGCAGCGGCCCCCGGACAGGGGGATGGGATGGCTACACCTTC.

The chain uses TRBV6-5 and TRBJ1-6, with TRBD1 as a possible D gene (6 bases). Germline values: CDR1 MNHEY, CDR2 SVGAGI. The V gene lost 8 bases and the J gene lost 0 bases, with 8 bases spanning the gap. The CDR3 runs 14 residues. The CDR3 sequence is CASGQLSYNSPLHF. The DNA for the CDR3 is TGTGCCAGCGGACAGCTCTCCTATAATTCACCCCTCCACTTT.

The J gene is TRBJ1-1, the V gene TRBV13, with 7 bases identical to TRBD1. The V gene end was trimmed by 0 bases and the J gene end by 6 bases; junction bases not matched to a gene: 7. The CDR3 consists of 15 residues. Germline-derived CDR1 and CDR2 are PRHDT and FYEKMQ (reference sequence). The CDR3: CASSLGLRGFAEAFF. The CDR3 bases are TGTGCCAGCAGCTTAGGCCTCAGGGGGTTCGCTGAAGCTTTCTTT.

The chain couples TRBV2 to TRBJ2-5; 7 nucleotides match TRBD1. The J segment lost 1 base and the V segment lost 6 bases, leaving 5 bases of the junction unmatched. The length of the CDR3 is 14 residues. Germline assignment: CDR1 SNHLY and CDR2 FYNNEI. The CDR3 loop is CASRETGFQETQYF. The CDR3 DNA reads TGTGCCAGCAGGGAGACAGGGTTCCAAGAGACCCAGTACTTC.

The chain uses TRBV5-1 and TRBJ2-5; a weak D match, TRBD1 (6 bases). Germline-derived CDR1 and CDR2 are SGHRS and YFSETQ. The CDR3 is 13 amino acids. V was trimmed by 6 bases and J by 5 bases, leaving 14 bases between them. In DNA form, the CDR3 reads TGCGCCAGCACCCAAACAGGGTTGGAGACCCAGTACTTC. Its translation: CASTQTGLETQYF.

This clone was observed a single time. J is TRBJ2-1 and V is TRBV7-9; possible D gene TRBD1, 6 bases. V lost 5 bases and J 7 bases, leaving 18 bases between the germline ends. Germline V gene data show CDR1 as SEHNR and CDR2 as FQNEAQ (reference sequence). The CDR3 is made up of 15 amino acids. This CDR3 reads CASSPPVGGWNEQFF. The CDR3 DNA follows: TGTGCCAGCAGCCCCCCGGTAGGGGGTTGGAATGAGCAGTTCTTC.

The CDR3 coding sequence is TGTGCCAGTAGTATCTTGAACACCGGGGAGCTGTTTTTT. Protein sequence: CASSILNTGELFF. The rearrangement joins TRBV19 to TRBJ2-2; D gene unclear. Germline CDR1 reads LNHDA; CDR2 reads SQIVND (reference sequence). The CDR3 loop spans 13 amino acids. V was cut by 3 bases and J by 1 base, with 3 bases left in between.

This sequence joins TRBV5-1 and TRBJ1-2; TRBD1 matches 7 bases. The CDR3 totals 14 residues. Trimming cost V 0 bases and J 5 bases; bases outside gene matches: 4. Germline V gives CDR1 SGHRS, CDR2 YFSETQ. The CDR3 DNA reads as TGCGCCAGCAGCTTGGAGGGGACAGATTATGGCTACACCTTC. Translated, it gives CASSLEGTDYGYTF.

DNA of the CDR3: TGCGCCAGCAGCCAACTGGCACAGGGGGTAAACACTGAAGCTTTCTTT. It translates to CASSQLAQGVNTEAFF. This sequence joins TRBV4-1 and TRBJ1-1, with TRBD1 matching 8 bases. J lost 2 bases, V lost 2 bases, and 7 bases had no gene match. Germline CDR1 reads MGHRA; CDR2 reads YSYEKL. The CDR3 spans 16 residues.

V is TRBV29-1 and J is TRBJ1-2, with TRBD1 as a possible D gene (5 bases). The CDR3 covers 13 residues. The V end lost 4 bases, the J end lost 4 bases, and 13 bases lay between the germline ends. Germline loops: CDR1 SQVTM, CDR2 ANQGSEA. Here the CDR3 DNA reads TGCAGCGTTGTTCATAGGGGAACCTATGGCTACACCTTC. Its protein product is CSVVHRGTYGYTF.

V is TRBV6-6 and J is TRBJ1-1; D call uncertain. Trimming removed 4 bases from V and 7 bases from J, with 13 bases in between. The CDR3 is 13 amino acids. Germline loops: CDR1 MNHNY, CDR2 SVGAGI (reference sequence). The CDR3 protein is CASSFSNLGEAFF. The CDR3 region has the DNA TGTGCCAGCAGTTTCTCTAACTTAGGTGAAGCTTTCTTT.

The chain couples TRBV7-6 to TRBJ1-1; the D gene is possibly TRBD1 (5 bases). The germline V gene encodes CDR1 SGHVS and CDR2 FNYEAQ. The length of the CDR3 is 13 residues. Trimming removed 5 bases from V and 4 bases from J, with 11 bases in between. DNA for the CDR3: TGTGCCAGCAGCACCAGGGAAAGCACTGAAGCTTTCTTT. Protein sequence: CASSTRESTEAFF. Combining the CDR3 with reference TRBV7-6 and TRBJ1-1 gives the whole variable domain GAGVSQSPRYKVTKRGQDVALRCDPISGHVSLYWYRQALGQGPEFLTYFNYEAQQDKSGLPNDRFSAERPEGSISTLTIQRTEQRDSAMYRCASSTRESTEAFFGQGTRLTVV.

The genes are TRBV11-2 and TRBJ2-1; D is tentatively TRBD1 or TRBD2 (5 bases each). Germline CDR1 is SGHAT and CDR2 is FQNNGV. The V end was cut by 0 bases, the J end by 5 bases, with 17 bases between. The CDR3 is made up of 17 amino acids. CDR3 protein: CASSLESGPRINNEQFF. CDR3 bases: TGTGCCAGCAGCTTAGAATCGGGGCCACGCATCAACAATGAGCAGTTCTTC.

This clone was recorded a few times. The chain uses TRBV19 and TRBJ1-1; D is uncertain. Germline CDR1 and CDR2: LNHDA and SQIVND (reference sequence). The CDR3 length is 15 residues. V was cut by 2 bases and J by 2 bases, with 12 bases left in between. The CDR3 here is CASSISSGSNTEAFF. The CDR3 DNA reads TGTGCCAGTAGTATATCCTCGGGCAGTAACACTGAAGCTTTCTTT.

The chain carries TRBV11-2 and TRBJ2-1; 8 nucleotides align to TRBD1. This CDR3 has 11 amino acids. Losses at the gene ends were 4 bases for V and 14 bases for J; bases not matched to a gene: 4. Germline V CDR1 and CDR2: SGHAT, FQNNGV. The CDR3 is CASSSGQGKFF. The CDR3 DNA is TGTGCCAGCAGCTCTGGACAGGGCAAGTTCTTC.

The V gene is TRBV2, the J gene TRBJ2-5, with D maybe TRBD2 (5 bases). V dropped 3 bases and J dropped 5 bases, with 19 bases sitting between them. Germline-derived CDR1 and CDR2 are SNHLY and FYNNEI. The CDR3 length is 16 residues. CDR3 DNA: TGTGCCAGCAGTGATGACCCCGATCTTAGAGGGGAGACCCAGTACTTC. This encodes CASSDDPDLRGETQYF.